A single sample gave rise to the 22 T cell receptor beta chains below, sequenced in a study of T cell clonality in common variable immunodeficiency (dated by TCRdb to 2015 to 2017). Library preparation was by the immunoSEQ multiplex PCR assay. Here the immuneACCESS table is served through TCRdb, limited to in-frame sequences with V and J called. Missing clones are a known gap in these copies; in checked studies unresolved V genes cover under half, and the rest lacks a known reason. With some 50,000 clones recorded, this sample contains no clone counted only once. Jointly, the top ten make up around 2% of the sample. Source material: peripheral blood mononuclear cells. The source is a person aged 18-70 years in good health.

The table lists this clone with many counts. The covered CDR3 bases are TGCAGTGCGAGACAGGGATCGTGGGAGACC. Its translation is CSARQGSWET. In full, the CDR3 is CSARQGSWETQYF. V usage is TRBV20-1 and J usage is TRBJ2-5; 7 bases agree with TRBD1. The read falls 3 residues short of the CDR3 end, and the missing part is taken from the germline J gene. The V and J ends lost 6 bases and 5 bases, in that order; junction bases with no gene match: 9. The germline V gene has CDR1 DFQATT and CDR2 SNEGSKA (reference sequence). The CDR3 sequence is 13 residues long.

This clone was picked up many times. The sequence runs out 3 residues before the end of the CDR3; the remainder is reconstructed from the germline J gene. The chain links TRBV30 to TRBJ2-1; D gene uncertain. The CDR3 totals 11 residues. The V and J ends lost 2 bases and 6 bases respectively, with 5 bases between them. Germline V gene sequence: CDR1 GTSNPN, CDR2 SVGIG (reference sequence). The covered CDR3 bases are TGTGCCTGGAGTCCCCGCAATGAG. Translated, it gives CAWSPRNE. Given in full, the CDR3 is CAWSPRNEQFF.

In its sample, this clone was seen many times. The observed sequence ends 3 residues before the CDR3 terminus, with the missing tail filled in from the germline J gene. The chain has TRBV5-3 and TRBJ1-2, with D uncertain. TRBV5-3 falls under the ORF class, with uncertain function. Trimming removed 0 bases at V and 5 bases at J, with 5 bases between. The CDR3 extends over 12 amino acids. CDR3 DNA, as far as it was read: TGTGCCAGAAGCTTGGCCCGGTATGGC. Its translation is CARSLARYG. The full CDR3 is CARSLARYGYTF.

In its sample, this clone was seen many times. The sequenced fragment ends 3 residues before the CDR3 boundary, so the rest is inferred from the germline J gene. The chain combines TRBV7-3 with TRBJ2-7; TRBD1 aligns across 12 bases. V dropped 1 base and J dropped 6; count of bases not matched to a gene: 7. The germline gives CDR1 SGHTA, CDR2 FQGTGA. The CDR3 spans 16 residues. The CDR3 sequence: CASSLMPGQGASEQYF. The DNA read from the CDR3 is TGTGCCAGCAGCTTAATGCCGGGACAGGGGGCATCCGAG.

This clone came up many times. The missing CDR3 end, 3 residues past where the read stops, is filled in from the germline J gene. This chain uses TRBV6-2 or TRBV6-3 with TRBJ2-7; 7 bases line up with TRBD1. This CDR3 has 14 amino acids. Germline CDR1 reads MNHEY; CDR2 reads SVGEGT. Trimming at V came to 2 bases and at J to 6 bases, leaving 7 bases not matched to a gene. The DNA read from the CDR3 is TGTGCCAGCAGTTACGAGGGGGCCCGTTCCGAG. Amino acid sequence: CASSYEGARSE. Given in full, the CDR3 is CASSYEGARSEQYF.

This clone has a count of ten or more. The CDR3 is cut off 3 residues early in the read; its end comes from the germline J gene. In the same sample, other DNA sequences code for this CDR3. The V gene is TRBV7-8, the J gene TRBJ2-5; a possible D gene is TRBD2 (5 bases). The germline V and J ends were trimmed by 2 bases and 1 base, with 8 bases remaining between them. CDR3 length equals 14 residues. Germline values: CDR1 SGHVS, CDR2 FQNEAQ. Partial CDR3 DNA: TGTGCCAGCAGCTTATCTAGCTTCCAAGAGACC. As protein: CASSLSSFQET. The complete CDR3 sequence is CASSLSSFQETQYF.

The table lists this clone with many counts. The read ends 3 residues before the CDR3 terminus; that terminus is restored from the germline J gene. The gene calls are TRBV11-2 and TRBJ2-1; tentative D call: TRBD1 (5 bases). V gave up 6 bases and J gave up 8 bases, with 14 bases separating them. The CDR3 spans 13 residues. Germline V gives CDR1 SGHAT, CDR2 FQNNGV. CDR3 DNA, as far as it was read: TGTGCCAGCAGGCACCTCGGACAAGATGAG. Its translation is CASRHLGQDE. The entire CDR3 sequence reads CASRHLGQDEQFF.

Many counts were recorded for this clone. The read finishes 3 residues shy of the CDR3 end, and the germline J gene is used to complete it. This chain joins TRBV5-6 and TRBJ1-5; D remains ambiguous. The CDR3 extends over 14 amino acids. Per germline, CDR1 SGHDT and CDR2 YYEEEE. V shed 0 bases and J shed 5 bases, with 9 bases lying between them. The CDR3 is CASSLGQAYQPQHF. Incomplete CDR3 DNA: TGTGCCAGCAGCTTGGGTCAGGCTTATCAGCCC.

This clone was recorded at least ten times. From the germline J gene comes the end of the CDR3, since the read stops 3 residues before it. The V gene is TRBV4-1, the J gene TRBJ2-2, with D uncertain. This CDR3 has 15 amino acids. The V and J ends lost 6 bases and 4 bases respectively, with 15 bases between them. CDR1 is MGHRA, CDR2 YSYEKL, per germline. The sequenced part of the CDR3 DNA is TGCGCCAGCAGGCCACCTCTTGGCAGCACCGGGGAG. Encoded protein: CASRPPLGSTGE. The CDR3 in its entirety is CASRPPLGSTGELFF.

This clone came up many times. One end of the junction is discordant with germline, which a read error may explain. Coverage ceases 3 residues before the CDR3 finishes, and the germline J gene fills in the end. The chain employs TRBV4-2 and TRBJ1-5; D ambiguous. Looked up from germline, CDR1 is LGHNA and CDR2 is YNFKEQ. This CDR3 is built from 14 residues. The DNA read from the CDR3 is TGCGCCAGCAGCCCCGGTCCAAGCAATCAGCCC. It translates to CASSPGPSNQP. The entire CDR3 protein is CASSPGPSNQPQHF.

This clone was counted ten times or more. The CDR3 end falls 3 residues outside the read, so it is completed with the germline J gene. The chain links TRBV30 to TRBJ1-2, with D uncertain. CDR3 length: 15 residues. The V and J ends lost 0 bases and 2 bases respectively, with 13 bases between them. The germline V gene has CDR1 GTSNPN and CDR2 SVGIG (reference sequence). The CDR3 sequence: CAWSVSIQVNYGYTF. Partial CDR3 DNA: TGTGCCTGGAGTGTGTCGATCCAGGTAAACTATGGC.

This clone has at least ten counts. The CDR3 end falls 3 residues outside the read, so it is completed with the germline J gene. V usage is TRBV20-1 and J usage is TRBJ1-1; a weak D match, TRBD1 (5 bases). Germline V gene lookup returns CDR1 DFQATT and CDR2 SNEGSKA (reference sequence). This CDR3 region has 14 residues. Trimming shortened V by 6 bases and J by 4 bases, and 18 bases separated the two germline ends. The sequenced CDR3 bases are TGCAGTGCCCCTTTCCGGCAGGGCAGCACTGAA. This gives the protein CSAPFRQGSTE. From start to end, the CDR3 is CSAPFRQGSTEAFF.

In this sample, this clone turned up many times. CDR3 DNA (partial): TGTGCCTGGAGTAGAGGGACTAGCGGGAGAAGCACAGATACG. Protein product: CAWSRGTSGRSTDT. The entire CDR3 is CAWSRGTSGRSTDTQYF. J is TRBJ2-3 and V is TRBV30, with 14 bases fitting TRBD2. With the read ending 3 residues before the CDR3 end, the germline J gene is used to fill in that end. CDR1 and CDR2 from the germline V gene are GTSNPN and SVGIG (reference sequence). This CDR3 comprises 17 residues. After removal of 2 bases from V and 0 bases from J, the junction contained 4 bases not matched to a gene.

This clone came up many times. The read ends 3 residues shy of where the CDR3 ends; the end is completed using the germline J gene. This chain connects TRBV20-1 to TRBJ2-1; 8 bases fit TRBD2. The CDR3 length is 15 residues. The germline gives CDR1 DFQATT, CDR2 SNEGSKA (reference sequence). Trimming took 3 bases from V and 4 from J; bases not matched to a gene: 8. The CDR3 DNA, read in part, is TGCAGTGCTAGGAAGAGCGGGAGTAGATACAATGAG. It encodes CSARKSGSRYNE. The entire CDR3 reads CSARKSGSRYNEQFF.

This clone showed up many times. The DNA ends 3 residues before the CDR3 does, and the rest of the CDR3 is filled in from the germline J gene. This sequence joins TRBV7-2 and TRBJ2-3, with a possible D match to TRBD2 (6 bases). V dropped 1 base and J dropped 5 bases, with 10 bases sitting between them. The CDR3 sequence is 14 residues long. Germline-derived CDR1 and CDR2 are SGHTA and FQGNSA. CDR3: CASSLGGREDTQYF. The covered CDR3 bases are TGTGCCAGCAGCTTAGGAGGGCGGGAAGATACG.

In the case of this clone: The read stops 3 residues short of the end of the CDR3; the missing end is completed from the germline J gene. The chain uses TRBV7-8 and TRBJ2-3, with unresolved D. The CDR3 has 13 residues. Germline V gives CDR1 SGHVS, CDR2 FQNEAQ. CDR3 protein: CASSSTDNQPQYF. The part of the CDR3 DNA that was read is TGTGCCAGCAGCTCCACAGATAATCAGCCG.

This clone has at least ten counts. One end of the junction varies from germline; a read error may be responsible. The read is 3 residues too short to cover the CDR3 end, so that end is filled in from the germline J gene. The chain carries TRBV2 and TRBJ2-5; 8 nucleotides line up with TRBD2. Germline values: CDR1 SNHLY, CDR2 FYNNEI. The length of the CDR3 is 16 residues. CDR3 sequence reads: CASREGLAGYQETQYF. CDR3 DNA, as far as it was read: TGTGCCAGCAGGGAAGGGCTAGCGGGCTACCAAGAGACC. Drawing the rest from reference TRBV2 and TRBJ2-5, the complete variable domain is EPEVTQTPSHQVTQMGQEVILRCVPISNHLYFYWYRQILGQKVEFLVSFYNNEISEKSEIFDDQFSVERPDGSNFTLKIRSTKLEDSAMYFCASREGLAGYQETQYFGPGTRLLVL.

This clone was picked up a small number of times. This chain's CDR3 is CASSLERGEQETQYF. The sequenced part of the CDR3 DNA is TGTGCCAGCAGTCTGGAGCGGGGGGAACAAGAGACT. The rearrangement uses TRBV2 and TRBJ2-4; 9 nucleotides match TRBD2. The missing CDR3 end, 3 residues past where the read stops, is filled in from the germline J gene. Per the germline V gene, CDR1 is SNHLY and CDR2 is FYNNEI. This CDR3 contains 15 residues. The whole variable domain, remainder taken from reference TRBV2 and TRBJ2-4, is EPEVTQTPSHQVTQMGQEVILRCVPISNHLYFYWYRQILGQKVEFLVSFYNNEISEKSEIFDDQFSVERPDGSNFTLKIRSTKLEDSAMYFCASSLERGEQETQYFGAGTRLSVL.

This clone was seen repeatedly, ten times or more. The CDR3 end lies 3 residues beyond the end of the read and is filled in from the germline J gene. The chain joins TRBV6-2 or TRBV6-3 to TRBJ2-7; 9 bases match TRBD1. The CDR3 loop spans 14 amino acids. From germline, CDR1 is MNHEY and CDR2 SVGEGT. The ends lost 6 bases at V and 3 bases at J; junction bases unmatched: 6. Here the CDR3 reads CASSPGTGFYEQYF. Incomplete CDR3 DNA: TGTGCCAGCAGCCCCGGGACAGGGTTCTACGAG.

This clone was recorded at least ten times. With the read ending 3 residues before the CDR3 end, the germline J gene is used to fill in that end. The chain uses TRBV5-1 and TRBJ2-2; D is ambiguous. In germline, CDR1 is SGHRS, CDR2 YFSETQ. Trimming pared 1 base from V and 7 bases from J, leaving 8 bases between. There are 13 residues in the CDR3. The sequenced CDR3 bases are TGCGCCAGCAGCTTGTCTAATAGCGGGGAG. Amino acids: CASSLSNSGE. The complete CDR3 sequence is CASSLSNSGELFF.

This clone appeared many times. The part of the CDR3 DNA that was read is TGTGCCAGCAGTCCGCGGGAGCCTGGCACAGATACG. Encoded protein: CASSPREPGTDT. The whole CDR3 protein is CASSPREPGTDTQYF. V is TRBV11-2 and J is TRBJ2-3; TRBD2 matches 7 bases. From the germline J gene comes the end of the CDR3, since the read stops 3 residues before it. This CDR3 is built from 15 residues. V was clipped by 6 bases and J by 1 base; unmatched bases: 7. Germline CDR1 SGHAT, CDR2 FQNNGV.

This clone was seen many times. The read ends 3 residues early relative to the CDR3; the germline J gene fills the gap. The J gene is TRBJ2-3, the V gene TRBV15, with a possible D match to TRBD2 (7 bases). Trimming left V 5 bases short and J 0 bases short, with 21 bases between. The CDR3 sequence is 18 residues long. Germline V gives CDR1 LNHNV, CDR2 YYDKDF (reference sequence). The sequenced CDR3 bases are TGTGCCACCAGCCTGGGGGGCGGGGGAGCCATTAGCACAGATACG. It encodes CATSLGGGGAISTDT. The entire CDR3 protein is CATSLGGGGAISTDTQYF.